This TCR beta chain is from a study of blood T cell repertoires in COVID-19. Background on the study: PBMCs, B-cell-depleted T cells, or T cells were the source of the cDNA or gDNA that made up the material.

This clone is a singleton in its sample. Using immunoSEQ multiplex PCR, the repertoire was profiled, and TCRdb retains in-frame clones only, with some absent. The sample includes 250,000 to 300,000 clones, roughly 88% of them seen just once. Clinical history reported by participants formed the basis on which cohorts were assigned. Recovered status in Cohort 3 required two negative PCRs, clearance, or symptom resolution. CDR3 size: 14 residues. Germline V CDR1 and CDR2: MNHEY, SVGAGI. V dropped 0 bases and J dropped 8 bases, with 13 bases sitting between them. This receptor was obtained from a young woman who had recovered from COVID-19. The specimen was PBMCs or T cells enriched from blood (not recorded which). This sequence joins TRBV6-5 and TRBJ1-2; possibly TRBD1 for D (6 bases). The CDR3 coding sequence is TGTGCCAGCAGTTACTCGAGTTCAGGGGCCGGCTACACCTTC. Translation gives CASSYSSSGAGYTF.